One sample yielded the 5 T cell receptor beta chains listed below, sequenced in a study of shared clonotypes between healthy human individuals. Here immunoSEQ multiplex PCR was the method, and the copy in TCRdb shows in-frame clones only, minus some. In the table there are about 1.5 million clones, 98% of which are singletons. The sequenced sample consisted of naive CD4+ T cells sorted from blood. Subset specified: CD45RA+ positively selected. The receptors shown here come from a man aged 25 to 40 in good health.

The chain employs TRBV6-1 and TRBJ2-1; TRBD2 aligns across 12 bases. The CDR3 covers 18 residues. V was pared by 1 base and J by 7 bases, with 11 bases of the junction left unmatched. Germline values: CDR1 MNHNS, CDR2 SASEGT. CDR3 sequence reads: CASSEVFGRTSGKNEQFF. CDR3 nucleotides: TGTGCCAGCAGTGAAGTTTTTGGGAGGACTAGCGGGAAGAATGAGCAGTTCTTC.

The J gene is TRBJ2-5, the V gene TRBV6-1; unclear D gene. The CDR3 is made up of 11 amino acids. V lost 3 bases and J lost 1, with 0 bases in between. Per the germline V gene, CDR1 is MNHNS and CDR2 is SASEGT. The CDR3 nucleotides are TGTGCCAGCAGTGACCAAGAGACCCAGTACTTC. This translates into CASSDQETQYF.

This clone occurred once. The rearrangement joins TRBV5-6 to TRBJ2-2; D perhaps matches TRBD2 (6 bases). V lost 3 bases and J lost 7, with 10 bases in between. CDR1 SGHDT and CDR2 YYEEEE come from the germline V gene. This CDR3 region has 13 residues. This chain's CDR3 is CASSWRGGGELFF. The DNA of the CDR3 is TGTGCCAGCAGCTGGAGGGGTGGCGGGGAGCTGTTTTTT.

The gene calls are TRBV5-1 and TRBJ2-5, with 7 bases lining up with TRBD2. This CDR3 is 15 amino acids long. Germline CDR1 SGHRS, CDR2 YFSETQ. Germline trimming cut 5 bases from V and 4 bases from J; bases unmatched to any gene: 11. CDR3 sequence reads: CASRPQSLAGETQYF. The CDR3 bases are TGCGCCAGCAGACCCCAATCCTTAGCGGGAGAGACCCAGTACTTC.

CDR3 in DNA: TGTGCCAGCAGCTTCCCGGATGGGGGTTCCTCCTACGAGCAGTACTTC. It specifies CASSFPDGGSSYEQYF. This rearrangement joins TRBV5-5 to TRBJ2-7, with D perhaps assigned TRBD1 or TRBD2 (5 bases each). The V end lost 2 bases, the J end lost 0 bases, and 15 bases lay between the germline ends. Germline V gene sequence: CDR1 SGHKS, CDR2 YYEKEE (reference sequence). This CDR3 has 16 residues.